The clone carrying this T cell receptor (beta chain) was detected a few times. The target antigen is unknown. The data stem from a study of CD4+ T cells in melanoma. Whole-study findings and limits: Neoantigen-specific CD4+ T cells in melanoma reportedly had diverse differentiation states. A reported correlation linked neoantigen-specific CD4+ T cells to CD8+, macrophage and B cell function.

Clones were sequenced by immunoSEQ multiplex PCR, and TCRdb holds only the in-frame ones, with some missing. The sample has 9,500 to 12,000 clones, roughly 66% seen once. The clonotype comes from a human donor with melanoma. The source material was cells from a culture (not recorded whether cultured in vitro).

CDR3 amino acids: CASSLDSHGGYTF. The CDR3 nucleotides read TGTGCCAGCAGCTTAGATAGTCACGGCGGCTACACCTTC. This rearrangement joins TRBV11-2 to TRBJ1-2; no reliable D call. Germline V gene data show CDR1 as SGHAT and CDR2 as FQNNGV. V lost 0 bases and J 8 bases, leaving 10 bases between the germline ends. This CDR3 region has 13 residues.